This TCR beta chain was captured by sequencing in a study of shared T cell receptors in the human thymus. Clones were sequenced by immunoSEQ multiplex PCR, and TCRdb holds only the in-frame ones, with some missing. The repertoire consists of under 850,000 clones, with roughly 90% occurring once and the leading ten covering 0.0095% to 0.013%. Germline V lookup: CDR1 MDHEN, CDR2 SYDVKM. CDR3 size: 18 residues. Unmatched junction bases numbered 11, after V lost 4 bases and J lost 5 bases. The same data also contributed to another study, on human thymus T cells. That source adds: Those donating were healthy Finnish infants in corrective surgery for congenital heart defects.

The chain recombines TRBV28 with TRBJ2-1, with TRBD2 identical over 13 bases. The receptor's source is a boy younger than two with a congenital heart defect. Sequenced: thymocytes. CDR3 sequence reads: CASSCGLTTSGRDNEQFF. CDR3 coding DNA: TGTGCCAGCAGTTGCGGTCTCACTACTAGCGGGAGGGACAATGAGCAGTTCTTC.